Below, 32 T cell receptor beta chains from the same sample are listed, as sequenced in a study of technical replicates of blood from several donors. TCRdb's table, derived via immunoSEQ multiplex PCR, lists solely in-frame clones and lacks some. The table shows 70,000 to 85,000 clones, with nearly 97% occurring only once. The sample taken for sequencing was T cells isolated from PBMCs. Receptors originate from a human donor in good health.

J is TRBJ2-3 and V is TRBV13; TRBD2 matches at 14 bases. This CDR3 region has 17 residues. V lost 5 bases and J lost 5; bases outside the gene matches: 9. Germline V CDR1 and CDR2: PRHDT, FYEKMQ (reference sequence). CDR3 bases: TGTGCCAGCAGCCGGCCGGGACTAGCGGGAGTTGGAGATACGCAGTATTTT. Its translation is CASSRPGLAGVGDTQYF. The variable domain in full, with the rest retrieved from reference TRBV13 and TRBJ2-3, is AAGVIQSPRHLIKEKRETATLKCYPIPRHDTVYWYQQGPGQDPQFLISFYEKMQSDKGSIPDRFSAQQFSDYHSELNMSSLELGDSALYFCASSRPGLAGVGDTQYFGPGTRLTVL.

This clone appeared a single time. The V and J genes are TRBV5-4 and TRBJ1-2; no clear D. Between the trimmed V and J ends, which lost 2 bases and 2 bases, there was a span of 7 bases. This CDR3 region has 13 residues. Germline CDR1 reads SGHNT; CDR2 reads YYREEE (reference sequence). CDR3 coding DNA: TGTGCCAGCAGCTTAAACAGCAACTATGGCTACACCTTC. Protein sequence: CASSLNSNYGYTF.

The CDR3 reads CASSLPTSGSVTGELFF. As DNA, the CDR3 is TGCGCCAGCAGCTTGCCTACTAGCGGGTCGGTCACCGGGGAGCTGTTTTTT. The rearrangement links TRBV5-1 to TRBJ2-2; 9 nucleotides agree with TRBD2. The CDR3 totals 17 residues. Germline V gives CDR1 SGHRS, CDR2 YFSETQ. The J segment lost 4 bases and the V segment lost 1 base, leaving 8 bases of the junction unmatched.

This rearrangement joins TRBV18 to TRBJ1-1, with TRBD1 identical over 8 bases. Losses at the gene ends were 6 bases for V and 3 bases for J; bases not matched to a gene: 9. Looked up from germline, CDR1 is KGHSH and CDR2 is LQKENI. The CDR3 is 15 residues long. CDR3 sequence (DNA): TGTGCCAGCTCGCCAGGACAGGGATTCGACACTGAAGCTTTCTTT. Protein: CASSPGQGFDTEAFF.

The chain is built from TRBV18 and TRBJ1-2; 7 bases map to TRBD1. V shed 3 bases and J 2 bases; nucleotides not matched to a gene: 6. The CDR3 has 15 residues. Germline loops: CDR1 KGHSH, CDR2 LQKENI. CDR3 protein: CASSPSTGTNYGYTF. In DNA form, the CDR3 reads TGTGCCAGCTCACCGTCGACAGGGACAAACTATGGCTACACCTTC.

The V and J genes are TRBV7-2 and TRBJ2-2; D uncertain. V gave up 5 bases and J gave up 2 bases, with 9 bases separating them. This CDR3 has 14 residues. Germline loops: CDR1 SGHTA, CDR2 FQGNSA. The CDR3 nucleotides read TGTGCCAGCAGCGCACGCAGAAACACCGGGGAGCTGTTTTTT. It codes for CASSARRNTGELFF.

V gene TRBV9 combines with J gene TRBJ2-6, with D perhaps TRBD2 (5 bases). This CDR3 spans 20 amino acids. Germline V gives CDR1 SGDLS, CDR2 YYNGEE. Trimming took off 0 bases at V and 0 bases at J, with 19 bases between the two ends. CDR3 protein: CASSVDPPVAGSSGANVLTF. The DNA of the CDR3 is TGTGCCAGCAGCGTAGACCCTCCCGTTGCGGGTTCCTCTGGGGCCAACGTCCTGACTTTC. Full variable domain (rest looked up from reference TRBV9 and TRBJ2-6): DSGVTQTPKHLITATGQRVTLRCSPRSGDLSVYWYQQSLDQGLQFLIQYYNGEERAKGNILERFSAQQFPDLHSELNLSSLELGDSALYFCASSVDPPVAGSSGANVLTFGAGSRLTVL.

V and J are TRBV29-1 and TRBJ1-1, with unresolved D. The CDR3 consists of 10 residues. Trimming cost V 2 bases and J 7 bases, with 5 bases left between them. CDR1 SQVTM and CDR2 ANQGSEA come from the germline V gene. DNA of the CDR3: TGCAGCGTTGAATCTATTGAAGCTTTCTTT. Its translation: CSVESIEAFF.

The DNA of the CDR3 is TGTGCCACCAGCAGAGATCTCGGTGATCTACAGGGGGGGAACACCGGGGAGCTGTTTTTT. It encodes CATSRDLGDLQGGNTGELFF. This chain uses TRBV15 with TRBJ2-2; 8 bases align to TRBD1. The V and J ends lost 0 bases and 1 base, in that order; junction bases with no gene match: 13. This CDR3 comprises 20 residues. The germline gives CDR1 LNHNV, CDR2 YYDKDF (reference sequence).

V is TRBV21-1 and J is TRBJ1-3. TRBV21-1 is listed as a pseudogene. The CDR3 sequence is 12 residues long. The DNA for the CDR3 is TGTGCCAGCCGAGGAGGCGGAAACACCATATATTTT. Residues: CASRGGGNTIYF.

V usage is TRBV6-1 and J usage is TRBJ2-7, with 13 bases lining up with TRBD2. Germline lookup yields CDR1 MNHNS and CDR2 SASEGT. The CDR3 is 15 amino acids. V gave up 10 bases and J gave up 4 bases; unmatched junction bases: 10. The CDR3, as DNA: TGTGCCACCACTTCAGGGACTAGCGGGACTTACGAGCAGTACTTC. Its translation: CATTSGTSGTYEQYF.

The rearrangement joins TRBV28 to TRBJ1-1, with D tentatively TRBD1 (6 bases). The CDR3 is 16 residues long. Per germline, CDR1 MDHEN and CDR2 SYDVKM. V dropped 7 bases and J dropped 0 bases, with 18 bases sitting between them. The CDR3 is CASTQGGGAMNTEAFF. CDR3 nucleotides: TGTGCCAGCACCCAGGGAGGGGGGGCTATGAACACTGAAGCTTTCTTT. Drawing the rest from reference TRBV28 and TRBJ1-1, the complete variable domain is DVKVTQSSRYLVKRTGEKVFLECVQDMDHENMFWYRQDPGLGLRLIYFSYDVKMKEKGDIPEGYSVSREKKERFSLILESASTNQTSMYLCASTQGGGAMNTEAFFGQGTRLTVV.

The chain has TRBV5-1 and TRBJ2-7, with 9 positions matching TRBD2. Looked up from germline, CDR1 is SGHRS and CDR2 is YFSETQ. Trimming removed 2 bases from V and 3 bases from J; junction bases left unmatched: 6. The CDR3 is 15 residues long. The CDR3 nucleotides are TGCGCCAGCAGCTTCTTAGCGGGAGTGATCTACGAGCAGTACTTC. This sequence encodes CASSFLAGVIYEQYF.

This rearrangement joins TRBV5-1 to TRBJ2-3; 10 bases are shared with TRBD1. The V gene's germline CDR1 is SGHRS and CDR2 YFSETQ. V shed 3 bases, J shed 3 bases, and the junction held 10 bases outside the gene matches. CDR3 length: 17 residues. For the CDR3, the DNA is TGCGCCAGCAGCTCGTTCGGGACAGGGGAGAGTACAGATACGCAGTATTTT. Residues: CASSSFGTGESTDTQYF.

V gene TRBV28 combines with J gene TRBJ2-7; weak D call: TRBD1 (5 bases). Germline values: CDR1 MDHEN, CDR2 SYDVKM. The CDR3 spans 12 residues. V was pared by 5 bases and J by 6 bases, with 11 bases between. The CDR3 coding sequence is TGTGCCAGCAGTCAATCAGGGTCCGAGCAGTACTTC. Protein product: CASSQSGSEQYF.

The chain couples TRBV5-1 to TRBJ2-1; 11 bases are a match to TRBD1. The CDR3 has 19 amino acids. CDR1 and CDR2 (germline): SGHRS, YFSETQ. J gave up 1 base and V 3 bases, and 12 bases lay outside the gene matches. CDR3 amino acids: CASSSQGAGTGGSYNEQFF. The CDR3 DNA sequence: TGCGCCAGCAGCTCCCAAGGGGCCGGGACAGGGGGTTCCTACAATGAGCAGTTCTTC.

This chain joins TRBV4-1 and TRBJ2-2; D is perhaps TRBD1 (5 bases). Germline CDR1 is MGHRA and CDR2 is YSYEKL. The CDR3 contains 17 residues. V gave up 0 bases and J gave up 1 base, with 12 bases separating them. The CDR3 DNA sequence: TGCGCCAGCAGCCAAGAACCGGTCACAGGGAACACCGGGGAGCTGTTTTTT. It encodes CASSQEPVTGNTGELFF.

This chain links TRBV9 with TRBJ2-7; D remains ambiguous. The CDR3 loop spans 13 amino acids. Germline V CDR1 and CDR2: SGDLS, YYNGEE. V was cut by 4 bases and J by 2 bases, with 10 bases left in between. This CDR3 reads CASSPYPTYEQYF. The CDR3 DNA reads TGTGCCAGCAGCCCCTACCCCACCTACGAGCAGTACTTC.

As DNA, the CDR3 is TGTGCCAGCAGCGTGGTGAAAACCGGGACAGCACAAGAGACCCAGTACTTC. It is translated as CASSVVKTGTAQETQYF. The chain joins TRBV9 to TRBJ2-5; 7 bases align to TRBD1. The CDR3 covers 17 residues. Germline V gene data show CDR1 as SGDLS and CDR2 as YYNGEE. V gave up 2 bases and J gave up 2 bases; unmatched junction bases: 12.

This clone was recorded once. The CDR3 sequence is CASRTPGRGGTGELFF. In DNA form, the CDR3 reads TGTGCCTCACGTACACCGGGGAGGGGTGGCACCGGGGAGCTGTTTTTT. The chain is built from TRBV11-2 and TRBJ2-2, with 7 bases lining up with TRBD2. This CDR3 comprises 16 residues. Trimming at V came to 11 bases and at J to 4 bases, leaving 16 bases not matched to a gene. Germline CDR1 is SGHAT and CDR2 is FQNNGV.

This chain joins TRBV28 and TRBJ2-7; D is possibly TRBD1 (7 bases). The CDR3 has 15 residues. Germline assignment: CDR1 MDHEN and CDR2 SYDVKM. The V and J ends lost 5 bases and 3 bases respectively, with 17 bases between them. The CDR3 region has the DNA TGTGCCAGCAGTCCCAGTAGGGGGGACAGCTACGAGCAGTACTTC. This sequence encodes CASSPSRGDSYEQYF.

This clone was observed a few times. The chain has TRBV6-5 and TRBJ1-5; 8 positions agree with TRBD1. The ends lost 5 bases at V and 7 bases at J; junction bases unmatched: 7. CDR1 is MNHEY, CDR2 SVGAGI, per germline. The CDR3 totals 14 residues. The CDR3 bases are TGTGCCAGCAGTCACGGACAGGGCACCCAGCCCCAGCATTTT. It translates to CASSHGQGTQPQHF.

The V gene is TRBV5-1, the J gene TRBJ2-1; TRBD2 agrees at 16 bases. The ends lost 4 bases at V and 3 bases at J; junction bases unmatched: 7. Germline values: CDR1 SGHRS, CDR2 YFSETQ. The CDR3 loop spans 18 amino acids. CDR3 sequence (DNA): TGCGCCAGCAGCCCTGGGACTAGCGGGGGGGCTGTCTACAATGAGCAGTTCTTC. Its protein product is CASSPGTSGGAVYNEQFF.

The J gene is TRBJ2-5, the V gene TRBV11-2; 8 nucleotides agree with TRBD2. Trimming cost V 3 bases and J 2 bases; bases outside gene matches: 8. Germline CDR1 SGHAT, CDR2 FQNNGV. This CDR3 has 16 residues. The CDR3 here is CASSFNSGEVQETQYF. CDR3 nucleotides: TGTGCCAGCAGCTTTAATAGCGGGGAGGTACAAGAGACCCAGTACTTC.

This chain connects TRBV5-1 to TRBJ1-1; perhaps TRBD1 as D (5 bases). The germline CDR1 and CDR2 sequences are SGHRS and YFSETQ. The CDR3 is 16 amino acids. Deletions cut 6 bases from V and 0 bases from J, with 18 bases between. The CDR3 region is CASTSDPGRMNTEAFF. The CDR3 coding sequence is TGCGCCAGCACCAGTGATCCAGGGCGTATGAACACTGAAGCTTTCTTT.

The V call is TRBV12-5, the J call TRBJ2-2, with TRBD2 identical over 9 bases. CDR1 LGHNT and CDR2 FRNRAP come from the germline V gene. The V gene end was trimmed by 6 bases and the J gene end by 5 bases; junction bases not matched to a gene: 10. The CDR3 is 16 amino acids. The CDR3 sequence: CASGPAGGVRTGELFF. The CDR3 region has the DNA TGTGCTAGTGGCCCCGCGGGGGGGGTCCGAACCGGGGAGCTGTTTTTT. Filled out from reference TRBV12-5 and TRBJ2-2, the complete variable domain reads DARVTQTPRHKVTEMGQEVTMRCQPILGHNTVFWYRQTMMQGLELLAYFRNRAPLDDSGMPKDRFSAEMPDATLATLKIQPSEPRDSAVYFCASGPAGGVRTGELFFGEGSRLTVL.

This sequence joins TRBV10-3 and TRBJ1-1, with TRBD1 identical over 9 bases. The CDR3 is 15 residues long. V lost 3 bases to trimming and J lost 3 bases; unmatched junction nucleotides: 5. CDR1 is ENHRY and CDR2 is SYGVKD in the germline V gene. CDR3 protein: CAISDGTGRHTEAFF. The CDR3, as DNA: TGTGCCATCAGTGACGGGACAGGGCGGCACACTGAAGCTTTCTTT.

This clone was recorded only once. The chain couples TRBV5-4 to TRBJ2-7; 9 positions agree with TRBD1. This CDR3 has 14 amino acids. Per germline, CDR1 SGHNT and CDR2 YYREEE (reference sequence). J gave up 4 bases and V 3 bases, and 5 bases lay outside the gene matches. CDR3 DNA sequence: TGTGCCAGCAGCTCCGGGACAGGGCTTTACGAGCAGTACTTC. This gives the protein CASSSGTGLYEQYF.

V gene TRBV7-7 combines with J gene TRBJ2-1, with a tentative D call TRBD2 (6 bases). Trimming took 5 bases from V and 0 from J, leaving 11 bases between them. In germline, CDR1 is SSHAT, CDR2 FNYEAQ (reference sequence). The CDR3 contains 15 residues. CDR3 residues: CASSRTTSSYNEQFF. The CDR3 coding sequence is TGTGCCAGCAGCCGGACGACTAGCTCCTACAATGAGCAGTTCTTC.

The table lists this clone with a few counts. CDR3 coding DNA: TGTGCCAGCAGCTTTGAGCGGACCGGGGAGCTGTTTTTT. Translating gives CASSFERTGELFF. The chain links TRBV7-9 to TRBJ2-2; D might be TRBD2 (5 bases). Trimming removed 3 bases from V and 5 bases from J, with 7 bases in between. Germline V lookup: CDR1 SEHNR, CDR2 FQNEAQ (reference sequence). The CDR3 has 13 residues.

This rearrangement joins TRBV5-1 to TRBJ2-7, with D possibly TRBD1 on 6 matching bases. Germline V gene sequence: CDR1 SGHRS, CDR2 YFSETQ. The length of the CDR3 is 11 residues. The V end was cut by 7 bases, the J end by 6 bases, with 11 bases between. In nucleotides, the CDR3 is TGCGCCAGCCGACCCAGGGGCGAGCAGTACTTC. Translating it yields CASRPRGEQYF.

The CDR3 here is CASNDLAGLTDTQYF. The DNA of the CDR3 is TGTGCCAGCAACGATTTAGCGGGGTTAACAGATACGCAGTATTTT. The V call is TRBV2, the J call TRBJ2-3, with 8 bases lining up with TRBD2. CDR3 length equals 15 residues. The junction had 9 bases not matched to a gene; V was cut back by 7 bases and J by 3 bases. CDR1 SNHLY and CDR2 FYNNEI come from the germline V gene.